This paragraph reports one T cell receptor (beta chain). The antigen remains undetermined. Sequencing used immunoSEQ multiplex PCR; TCRdb keeps in-frame clones, though not all of them. Of about 120,000 clones listed, 90% are singletons. The data stem from a study of T cell responses to AZD1222 COVID-19 vaccine. Notes on the study in general: Of the AZD1222 recipients, only five to seven were seropositive at baseline. Dominant at 160-218 and 743-854, vaccine-associated CD4 TCRs also spanned spike.

Trimming pared 1 base from V and 0 bases from J, leaving 7 bases between. In germline, CDR1 is LGHNA, CDR2 YSLEER. CDR3 length: 16 amino acids. This clonotype was sampled from an adult who received the MenACWY meningococcal vaccine as a control. This specimen was peripheral blood, taken 28 days after the second dose of the MenACWY control vaccine. The gene calls are TRBV4-3 and TRBJ1-6; a possible D gene is TRBD1 (5 bases). For the CDR3, the DNA is TGCGCCAGCAGCCAAGGGGGGAGCTCCTATAATTCACCCCTCCACTTT. Amino acids: CASSQGGSSYNSPLHF.